This TCR beta chain derives from a study of patients and donors after allogeneic stem cell transplantation. Trimming stripped 7 bases from V and 0 bases from J, with 19 bases between. The CDR3 length is 16 residues. Germline lookup yields CDR1 SEHNR and CDR2 FQNEAQ (reference sequence). TCRdb ran MiXCR on the RT-PCR reads and lists one entry per CDR3 protein. The data hold about 74,000 distinct CDR3 sequences, with approximately 26% observed a single time. This TCR was sampled from a human donor who was either an allogeneic HSCT recipient or a stem cell or donor lymphocyte infusion donor (not recorded which). It is not recorded whose cells these are; they may come from a transplant donor. The chain couples TRBV7-9 to TRBJ2-7; possible D gene TRBD1, 6 bases. Sequencing was done on a sample of blood, either unsorted or a sorted T cell fraction (not recorded which). CDR3 sequence reads: CASTKGVGASSYEQYF. CDR3 nucleotides: TGTGCCAGCACTAAAGGAGTGGGGGCGAGCTCCTACGAGCAGTACTTC.